These 2 T cell receptor beta chains were all obtained from the same sample, sequenced in a study of CD8+ T cells in alopecia areata (dated by TCRdb to the late 2010s). The library was made by the immunoSEQ multiplex PCR assay. To provide template for TCR sequencing, every sample had RNA extracted and reverse transcribed into cDNA. Sourced from immuneACCESS, this table was stored by TCRdb with only in-frame sequences that have V and J called. A share of the clones is absent; for the studies checked, an unresolved V gene accounts for under half, and the remainder has no known explanation. The sample table holds fewer than 150,000 clones, of which more than 30% were seen once. The top ten clonotypes cover over 3% of the sample. Sequencing was carried out using CD4+ T cells sorted from blood. The source of these receptors is a human donor with alopecia areata.

This clone was picked up a small number of times. The rearrangement uses TRBV29-1 and TRBJ1-2, with D possibly being TRBD1 (5 bases). Germline assignment: CDR1 SQVTM and CDR2 ANQGSEA. This CDR3 contains 11 residues. Between the trimmed V and J ends, which lost 4 bases and 6 bases, there was a span of 9 bases. DNA of the CDR3: TGCAGCGTTGTTCGGGGGAATGGCTACACCTTC. Its protein is CSVVRGNGYTF.

The CDR3 nucleotides are TGTGCCAGCAGTGAGTGGGATACTAACTATGGCTACACCTTC. Amino acids: CASSEWDTNYGYTF. The chain uses TRBV2 and TRBJ1-2; D unresolved. Trimming removed 3 bases from V and 0 bases from J, with 8 bases in between. The CDR3 has 14 amino acids. The V gene's germline CDR1 is SNHLY and CDR2 FYNNEI.